The 18 T cell receptor beta chains presented below share a single source sample, sequenced in a study of blood T cell repertoires in COVID-19. Repertoires were generated with immunoSEQ multiplex PCR, while TCRdb's copy carries only in-frame clones and drops some. The top ten clones hold around 3.5% of a sample with roughly 100,000 clones, about 86% of them seen once. Sequenced input: peripheral blood. Receptors originate from a human donor in a cohort sampled during active COVID-19.

The gene calls are TRBV30 and TRBJ1-3, with D uncertain. The CDR3 consists of 14 residues. Looked up from germline, CDR1 is GTSNPN and CDR2 is SVGIG (reference sequence). With 1 base removed from V and 4 bases from J, the gap between germline ends came to 11 bases. The CDR3 DNA reads as TGTGCCTGGAGTGAAGGAGGCTTGGGAAACACCATATATTTT. This gives the protein CAWSEGGLGNTIYF.

The J gene is TRBJ2-5, the V gene TRBV18, with 8 bases aligning to TRBD1. The CDR3 totals 15 residues. J lost 4 bases, V lost 2 bases, and 6 bases had no gene match. The germline V gene encodes CDR1 KGHSH and CDR2 LQKENI. CDR3 in DNA: TGTGCCAGCTCACCAGGACAGGGTACGGCAGAGACCCAGTACTTC. Residues: CASSPGQGTAETQYF.

This sequence joins TRBV5-6 and TRBJ2-7, with D perhaps matching TRBD2 (5 bases). Trimming cost V 2 bases and J 2 bases, with 8 bases left between them. Looked up from germline, CDR1 is SGHDT and CDR2 is YYEEEE. There are 13 residues in the CDR3. CDR3 DNA sequence: TGTGCCAGCAGCTTAGGGAGTACCTACGAGCAGTACTTC. As protein: CASSLGSTYEQYF.

The chain employs TRBV25-1 and TRBJ2-1; the match to TRBD2 covers 10 bases. The CDR3 length is 18 residues. Germline values: CDR1 MGHDK, CDR2 SYGVNS. The V gene end was trimmed by 2 bases and the J gene end by 4 bases; junction bases not matched to a gene: 11. This CDR3 is CASSETVRGLAYYNEQFF. The CDR3 nucleotides read TGTGCCAGCAGTGAAACGGTTAGGGGACTAGCGTATTACAATGAGCAGTTCTTC.

V gene TRBV18 combines with J gene TRBJ1-2; 7 nucleotides line up with TRBD1. The junction had 6 bases not matched to a gene; V was cut back by 0 bases and J by 8 bases. The CDR3 spans 14 residues. Germline V lookup: CDR1 KGHSH, CDR2 LQKENI. Written as DNA, the CDR3 is TGTGCCAGCTCACCACCCCAGGGGGTGCAGGGCTACACCTTC. Translation gives CASSPPQGVQGYTF. Using reference TRBV18 and TRBJ1-2 for the parts outside the CDR3, the full variable domain is NAGVMQNPRHLVRRRGQEARLRCSPMKGHSHVYWYRQLPEEGLKFMVYLQKENIIDESGMPKERFSAEFPKEGPSILRIQQVVRGDSAAYFCASSPPQGVQGYTFGSGTRLTVV.

The J gene is TRBJ1-2, the V gene TRBV27; possibly TRBD1 for D (5 bases). Germline V gene data show CDR1 as MNHEY and CDR2 as SMNVEV (reference sequence). Trimming removed 3 bases from V and 7 bases from J, with 12 bases in between. The CDR3 totals 13 residues. The DNA for the CDR3 is TGTGCCAGCAGTTTCCAGGGAGGAACTGGCTACACCTTC. The encoded protein is CASSFQGGTGYTF.

V usage is TRBV4-1 and J usage is TRBJ1-3; D is uncertain. Trimming left V 4 bases short and J 0 bases short, with 16 bases between. Germline V CDR1 and CDR2: MGHRA, YSYEKL. This CDR3 contains 17 residues. CDR3 loop: CASSLSGSATSGNTIYF. The CDR3 nucleotides read TGCGCCAGCAGCCTCAGCGGCAGTGCAACCTCTGGAAACACCATATATTTT.

The gene calls are TRBV29-1 and TRBJ2-7; D perhaps matches TRBD1 (6 bases). CDR3 length: 11 amino acids. Germline assignment: CDR1 SQVTM and CDR2 ANQGSEA. V was cut by 5 bases and J by 2 bases, with 7 bases left in between. CDR3 sequence (DNA): TGCAGCGTTACAGGGACCTACGAGCAGTACTTC. Translated: CSVTGTYEQYF.

This clone was recorded many times. This rearrangement joins TRBV19 to TRBJ2-5, with D maybe TRBD1 (6 bases). Germline lookup yields CDR1 LNHDA and CDR2 SQIVND (reference sequence). Trimming stripped 3 bases from V and 5 bases from J, with 10 bases between. The CDR3 is made up of 13 amino acids. The CDR3 DNA reads TGTGCCAGTAGTATTGGGGGCACCGAGACCCAGTACTTC. Its protein product is CASSIGGTETQYF.

The rearrangement joins TRBV3-1 (or the pseudogene TRBV3-2) to TRBJ2-7; D is uncertain. Germline V gene lookup returns CDR1 LGHDT and CDR2 YNNKEL (reference sequence). CDR3 length equals 15 residues. Trimming took off 4 bases at V and 3 bases at J, with 16 bases between the two ends. For the CDR3, the DNA is TGTGCCAGCAGCCCCTTCGGCAGGTTTCTCTACGAGCAGTACTTC. Protein sequence: CASSPFGRFLYEQYF.

V usage is TRBV7-9 and J usage is TRBJ2-7, with D possibly being TRBD2 (6 bases). In germline, CDR1 is SEHNR, CDR2 FQNEAQ (reference sequence). With 5 bases removed from V and 6 bases from J, the gap between germline ends came to 11 bases. The length of the CDR3 is 12 residues. CDR3 DNA: TGTGCCAGCAGCCGTCTCGGGAGCGAGCAGTACTTC. Amino acid sequence: CASSRLGSEQYF.

This rearrangement joins TRBV5-4 to TRBJ1-2; the D gene is possibly TRBD1 (5 bases). V was trimmed by 1 base and J by 4 bases, leaving 11 bases between them. The CDR3 sequence is 14 residues long. In germline, CDR1 is SGHNT, CDR2 YYREEE (reference sequence). The CDR3 sequence: CASSLLTGFYGYTF. In DNA, the CDR3 is TGTGCCAGCAGCTTGCTTACAGGTTTCTATGGCTACACCTTC.

The genes are TRBV11-2 and TRBJ2-3; maybe TRBD1 (5 bases). V gave up 2 bases and J gave up 1 base, with 10 bases separating them. Germline V gene data show CDR1 as SGHAT and CDR2 as FQNNGV. The CDR3 contains 15 residues. CDR3 region: CASSLLQGGTDTQYF. DNA of the CDR3: TGTGCCAGCAGCTTATTGCAGGGCGGCACAGATACGCAGTATTTT.

This sequence joins TRBV30 and TRBJ2-2; 7 bases agree with TRBD1. This CDR3 region has 14 residues. The V gene end was trimmed by 5 bases and the J gene end by 5 bases; junction bases not matched to a gene: 8. In germline, CDR1 is GTSNPN, CDR2 SVGIG (reference sequence). The CDR3 loop is CAWGSGTVTGELFF. The CDR3 DNA reads TGTGCCTGGGGCTCCGGGACAGTAACCGGGGAGCTGTTTTTT. Looking up the rest from reference TRBV30 and TRBJ2-2 gives the full variable domain: SQTIHQWPATLVQPVGSPLSLECTVEGTSNPNLYWYRQAAGRGLQLLFYSVGIGQISSEVPQNLSASRPQDRQFILSSKKLLLSDSGFYLCAWGSGTVTGELFFGEGSRLTVL.

In this sample, this clone turned up once. The chain joins TRBV7-2 to TRBJ2-5; 7 bases agree with TRBD2. Per the germline V gene, CDR1 is SGHTA and CDR2 is FQGNSA. The CDR3 has 15 residues. V shed 7 bases, J shed 6 bases, and the junction held 14 bases outside the gene matches. For the CDR3, the DNA is TGTGCCAGCACCCAGAATCCGGGGGGTAGGAAGACCCAGTACTTC. Translated: CASTQNPGGRKTQYF.

V usage is TRBV6-5 and J usage is TRBJ2-5, with D possibly being TRBD2 (5 bases). The V end lost 6 bases, the J end lost 2 bases, and 13 bases lay between the germline ends. From germline, CDR1 is MNHEY and CDR2 SVGAGI. CDR3 length: 14 amino acids. CDR3 bases: TGTGCCAGCAGCCACCGGGATAATCAAGAGACCCAGTACTTC. It specifies CASSHRDNQETQYF.

This clone was detected a few times. The chain joins TRBV6-6 to TRBJ1-3; no reliable D call. CDR3 length: 15 residues. V lost 10 bases and J 4 bases, leaving 20 bases between the germline ends. The V gene's germline CDR1 is MNHNY and CDR2 SVGAGI (reference sequence). The CDR3 DNA sequence: TGTGCCACCCAGACCCCGGCCGGGTCGGGAAACACCATATATTTT. Translation gives CATQTPAGSGNTIYF.

The chain carries TRBV7-2 and TRBJ2-5; 7 bases fit TRBD1. CDR1 is SGHTA and CDR2 is FQGNSA in the germline V gene. V was pared by 1 base and J by 5 bases, with 7 bases of the junction left unmatched. There are 15 residues in the CDR3. The CDR3, as DNA: TGTGCCAGCAGCTTAGGACAGGGAGTTAGGGAGACCCAGTACTTC. Amino acids: CASSLGQGVRETQYF.